These 22 T cell receptor beta chains came from one sample sequenced in a study of cytomegalovirus exposure and HLA in healthy donors. The study ran its PCR with 60 Vbeta and 13 Jbeta primers. Some clones are missing from TCRdb's copy, which holds only in-frame ones; the method was immunoSEQ multiplex PCR. The table shows 100,000 to 150,000 clones, with approximately 69% occurring only once. The specimen was PBMCs. All receptors come from a woman aged 50 to 65 in good health and CMV-seropositive.

DNA for the CDR3: TGTGCCAGCTCACCGGACAGGGCGAACACCGGGGAGCTGTTTTTT. Amino acid sequence: CASSPDRANTGELFF. The chain combines TRBV18 with TRBJ2-2; 8 bases are shared with TRBD1. Trimming cost V 3 bases and J 0 bases; bases outside gene matches: 0. The length of the CDR3 is 15 residues. CDR1 is KGHSH, CDR2 LQKENI, per germline. Looking up the rest from reference TRBV18 and TRBJ2-2 gives the full variable domain: NAGVMQNPRHLVRRRGQEARLRCSPMKGHSHVYWYRQLPEEGLKFMVYLQKENIIDESGMPKERFSAEFPKEGPSILRIQQVVRGDSAAYFCASSPDRANTGELFFGEGSRLTVL.

J is TRBJ1-2 and V is TRBV19; D is perhaps TRBD1 (5 bases). The CDR3 extends over 12 amino acids. Germline V gene lookup returns CDR1 LNHDA and CDR2 SQIVND (reference sequence). The V end lost 5 bases, the J end lost 7 bases, and 11 bases lay between the germline ends. CDR3 amino acids: CASSFPRAGYTF. In DNA form, the CDR3 reads TGTGCCAGTAGTTTCCCCAGGGCTGGCTACACCTTC.

V is TRBV7-9 and J is TRBJ2-1, with TRBD1 matching over 9 bases. CDR3 length: 17 residues. The germline CDR1 and CDR2 sequences are SEHNR and FQNEAQ (reference sequence). With V trimmed by 0 bases and J by 9 bases, 12 bases remained unmatched. This chain's CDR3 is CASSLAQTGTGLSEQFF. The DNA of the CDR3 is TGTGCCAGCAGCTTAGCGCAAACCGGGACAGGGTTAAGTGAGCAGTTCTTC. Based on the CDR3 plus reference TRBV7-9 and TRBJ2-1, the full variable domain is DTGVSQNPRHKITKRGQNVTFRCDPISEHNRLYWYRQTLGQGPEFLTYFQNEAQLEKSRLLSDRFSAERPKGSFSTLEIQRTEQGDSAMYLCASSLAQTGTGLSEQFFGPGTRLTVL.

This chain connects TRBV12-5 to TRBJ1-1, with TRBD1 as a possible D gene (5 bases). This CDR3 comprises 15 residues. Trimming left V 5 bases short and J 3 bases short, with 16 bases between. In germline, CDR1 is LGHNT, CDR2 FRNRAP. CDR3 residues: CASGISRAGDTEAFF. The CDR3 nucleotides are TGTGCTAGTGGTATTTCCAGGGCGGGGGACACTGAAGCTTTCTTT.

The rearrangement links TRBV4-2 to TRBJ2-7, with D maybe TRBD2 (5 bases). CDR1 and CDR2 (germline): LGHNA, YNFKEQ. The CDR3 consists of 15 residues. Trimming stripped 0 bases from V and 4 bases from J, with 13 bases between. Here the CDR3 DNA reads TGTGCCAGCAGCCAAGAGGGAGTTTACGGGTACGAGCAGTACTTC. Protein product: CASSQEGVYGYEQYF.

The CDR3 region has the DNA TGCGCCAGCAGCTTGGCGTCAGGGGGGCGCACAGATACGCAGTATTTT. Protein: CASSLASGGRTDTQYF. The chain has TRBV5-1 and TRBJ2-3, with D possibly being TRBD1 (7 bases). Between the trimmed V and J ends, which lost 0 bases and 1 base, there was a span of 12 bases. CDR1 SGHRS and CDR2 YFSETQ come from the germline V gene. The CDR3 has 16 residues.

This chain joins TRBV21-1 and TRBJ1-3; TRBD1 is taken as the D call from the table, unchecked against the DNA. TRBV21-1 is flagged as a pseudogene. CDR3 size: 15 residues. CDR3 nucleotide sequence: TGTGCCAGCGCAGAGACAGGACATCTTAGAAACACCATATATTTT. Residues: CASAETGHLRNTIYF.

J is TRBJ1-6 and V is TRBV19, with D possibly matching TRBD1 (6 bases). From germline, CDR1 is LNHDA and CDR2 SQIVND (reference sequence). V lost 9 bases and J 8 bases, leaving 11 bases between the germline ends. The CDR3 spans 12 residues. The CDR3 here is CASQEGDSPLHF. The CDR3 nucleotides are TGTGCCAGCCAAGAGGGGGATTCACCCCTCCACTTT.

This clone was detected only a few times. For the CDR3, the DNA is TGTGCCAGCAGTTACTCGTCTAGCGGGACCACAGATACGCAGTATTTT. Amino acid sequence: CASSYSSSGTTDTQYF. The V gene is TRBV6-6, the J gene TRBJ2-3, with 9 nucleotides matching TRBD2. The CDR3 extends over 16 amino acids. V lost 0 bases and J lost 2; bases outside the gene matches: 3. From germline, CDR1 is MNHNY and CDR2 SVGAGI (reference sequence).

This rearrangement joins TRBV7-2 to TRBJ2-1, with 9 bases identical to TRBD2. The CDR3 extends over 16 amino acids. Germline CDR1 and CDR2: SGHTA and FQGNSA. J was trimmed by 4 bases and V by 0 bases; bases with no gene match: 4. The CDR3 loop reads CASSLAGSGGYNEQFF. DNA for the CDR3: TGTGCCAGCAGCTTAGCTGGTAGCGGGGGTTACAATGAGCAGTTCTTC.

This clone appeared a few times. The chain combines TRBV6-6 with TRBJ1-5; the match to TRBD1 covers 8 bases. Germline CDR1 and CDR2: MNHNY and SVGAGI (reference sequence). This CDR3 is built from 14 residues. V shed 6 bases and J 4 bases; nucleotides not matched to a gene: 5. CDR3 region: CASRGTGRNQPQHF. The CDR3 DNA reads TGTGCCAGCAGGGGGACAGGACGAAATCAGCCCCAGCATTTT.

This chain uses TRBV30 with TRBJ1-1; D perhaps matches TRBD1 (6 bases). Trimming pared 2 bases from V and 3 bases from J, leaving 10 bases between. The CDR3 has 13 amino acids. From germline, CDR1 is GTSNPN and CDR2 SVGIG (reference sequence). As DNA, the CDR3 is TGTGCCTGGAGTATAACAGGGTACACTGAAGCTTTCTTT. This sequence encodes CAWSITGYTEAFF.

The chain employs TRBV30 and TRBJ1-6, with D unresolved. The CDR3 loop spans 14 amino acids. Per the germline V gene, CDR1 is GTSNPN and CDR2 is SVGIG (reference sequence). V was shortened by 4 bases and J by 7 bases, with 14 bases between the two germline ends. DNA of the CDR3: TGTGCCTGGAAATCGGGATTCGGGAATTCACCCCTCCACTTT. Protein product: CAWKSGFGNSPLHF.

The J gene is TRBJ2-7, the V gene TRBV7-9; possibly TRBD2 for D (7 bases). Germline V gene sequence: CDR1 SEHNR, CDR2 FQNEAQ (reference sequence). The CDR3 is 15 amino acids. Trimming pared 3 bases from V and 0 bases from J, leaving 12 bases between. The CDR3 DNA reads as TGTGCCAGCAGCTTGCCGGGGGGCTCCTCCTACGAGCAGTACTTC. Protein product: CASSLPGGSSYEQYF.

This rearrangement joins TRBV30 to TRBJ1-4, with D perhaps TRBD1 (6 bases). The CDR3 has 14 residues. Trimming took 2 bases from V and 8 from J, leaving 15 bases between them. CDR1 is GTSNPN and CDR2 is SVGIG in the germline V gene (reference sequence). CDR3 loop: CAWSRVRGEEKLFF. The CDR3 region has the DNA TGTGCCTGGAGTCGGGTCAGGGGCGAGGAAAAACTGTTTTTT.

About this clone: The same CDR3 also results from other DNA sequences found in this sample. This chain connects TRBV5-1 to TRBJ1-5, with D hard to call. V was pared by 0 bases and J by 0 bases, with 7 bases between. The CDR3 length is 15 residues. Germline V gene data show CDR1 as SGHRS and CDR2 as YFSETQ. CDR3 loop: CASSLAGDSNQPQHF. CDR3 nucleotide sequence: TGCGCCAGCAGCTTGGCTGGAGATAGCAATCAGCCCCAGCATTTT.

Only one count was recorded for this clone. The rearrangement joins TRBV29-1 to TRBJ1-1; D is undetermined. This CDR3 comprises 15 residues. Germline values: CDR1 SQVTM, CDR2 ANQGSEA. The V end was cut by 0 bases, the J end by 0 bases, with 11 bases between. Here the CDR3 reads CSVEDPAGVNTEAFF. CDR3 bases: TGCAGCGTTGAAGATCCGGCAGGCGTGAACACTGAAGCTTTCTTT.

The chain joins TRBV9 to TRBJ1-1; no reliable D call. There are 14 residues in the CDR3. Trimming shortened V by 1 base and J by 6 bases, and 13 bases separated the two germline ends. Germline CDR1 and CDR2: SGDLS and YYNGEE. As DNA, the CDR3 is TGTGCCAGCAGCGTATTTCAGGAGGCGGCTGAAGCTTTCTTT. Its translation: CASSVFQEAAEAFF.

This clone was detected a few times. J is TRBJ1-2 and V is TRBV9, with a possible D match to TRBD1 (6 bases). The CDR3 has 15 amino acids. Germline V gene data show CDR1 as SGDLS and CDR2 as YYNGEE. Trimming left V 4 bases short and J 7 bases short, with 20 bases between. CDR3 residues: CASSTTSGRGSGYTF. The CDR3 DNA reads as TGTGCCAGCAGCACCACAAGCGGGAGGGGGTCTGGCTACACCTTC.

The rearrangement uses TRBV27 and TRBJ2-2; the match to TRBD1 covers 7 bases. V shed 5 bases and J 3 bases; nucleotides not matched to a gene: 9. This CDR3 comprises 16 residues. Germline CDR1 reads MNHEY; CDR2 reads SMNVEV (reference sequence). The CDR3, as DNA: TGTGCCAGCAGTACACAACAGGGGCTTCACACCGGGGAGCTGTTTTTT. Its translation is CASSTQQGLHTGELFF.

The rearrangement joins TRBV7-2 to TRBJ2-1, with 7 bases fitting TRBD2. V was pared by 7 bases and J by 0 bases, with 6 bases of the junction left unmatched. Germline loops: CDR1 SGHTA, CDR2 FQGNSA. CDR3 length: 15 amino acids. In nucleotides, the CDR3 is TGTGCCAGCACCACTAGCGCGAGCTCCTACAATGAGCAGTTCTTC. Translated, it gives CASTTSASSYNEQFF.

This rearrangement joins TRBV6-5 to TRBJ1-2, with D perhaps matching TRBD1 (6 bases). The CDR3 covers 11 residues. V shed 6 bases and J shed 8 bases, with 10 bases lying between them. Germline CDR1 reads MNHEY; CDR2 reads SVGAGI. CDR3 sequence reads: CASSRGYGYTF. The CDR3 nucleotides read TGTGCCAGCAGCAGGGGTTACGGCTACACCTTC.